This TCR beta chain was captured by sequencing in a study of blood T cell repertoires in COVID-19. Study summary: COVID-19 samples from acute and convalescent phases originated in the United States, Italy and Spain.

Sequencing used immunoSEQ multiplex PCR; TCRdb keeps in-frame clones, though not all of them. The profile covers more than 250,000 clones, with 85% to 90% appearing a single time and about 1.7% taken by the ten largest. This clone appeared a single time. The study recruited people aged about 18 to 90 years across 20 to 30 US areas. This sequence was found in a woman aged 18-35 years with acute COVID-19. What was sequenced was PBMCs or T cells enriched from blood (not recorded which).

The CDR3 region has the DNA TGTGCCACCAGCAGAGGAAGGAACGACAACTACGAGCAGTACTTC. As protein: CATSRGRNDNYEQYF. The chain carries TRBV15 and TRBJ2-7; the D is unclear. The V end was cut by 1 base, the J end by 3 bases, with 13 bases between. The germline gives CDR1 LNHNV, CDR2 YYDKDF (reference sequence). The CDR3 spans 15 residues. Combining the CDR3 with reference TRBV15 and TRBJ2-7 gives the whole variable domain DAMVIQNPRYQVTQFGKPVTLSCSQTLNHNVMYWYQQKSSQAPKLLFHYYDKDFNNEADTPDNFQSRRPNTSFCFLDIRSPGLGDTAMYLCATSRGRNDNYEQYFGPGTRLTVT.